This passage covers 13 T cell receptor beta chains from one sample sequenced in a study of T cell changes during pregnancy in multiple sclerosis. Produced via immunoSEQ multiplex PCR; TCRdb's table is partial and in-frame only. The sample lists 30,000 to 40,000 clones, less than 95% seen once, with roughly 0.4% in the top ten. The material sequenced was CD4+ T cells from peripheral blood mononuclear cells, taken in the second trimester of pregnancy. The source of these receptors is a female donor with multiple sclerosis, enrolled in a pregnancy study.

The chain couples TRBV28 to TRBJ1-3; maybe TRBD1 (5 bases). The CDR3 length is 16 residues. Germline values: CDR1 MDHEN, CDR2 SYDVKM. The V gene lost 7 bases and the J gene lost 4 bases, with 20 bases spanning the gap. The CDR3 coding sequence is TGTGCCAGCACCTTCCACCGCCCTAACAGGGGAAACACCATATATTTT. This gives the protein CASTFHRPNRGNTIYF.

The V and J genes are TRBV2 and TRBJ1-3; 7 bases are shared with TRBD1. CDR3 length equals 14 residues. V gave up 6 bases and J gave up 1 base; unmatched junction bases: 3. Germline V gene sequence: CDR1 SNHLY, CDR2 FYNNEI. The CDR3 DNA sequence: TGTGCCAGCAGGACAGGGATTTCTGGAAACACCATATATTTT. It encodes CASRTGISGNTIYF.

V and J are TRBV5-8 and TRBJ2-7; 9 bases line up with TRBD1. Trimming at V came to 4 bases and at J to 4 bases, leaving 6 bases not matched to a gene. The CDR3 is 14 amino acids. The V gene's germline CDR1 is SGHTS and CDR2 YDEGEE. The CDR3 nucleotides are TGTGCCAGCAGCCGGGACAGGGACTCGTACGAGCAGTACTTC. This translates into CASSRDRDSYEQYF.

J is TRBJ2-1 and V is TRBV2; D is uncertain. Germline V gives CDR1 SNHLY, CDR2 FYNNEI. Trimming took 7 bases from V and 6 from J, leaving 16 bases between them. The CDR3 has 14 residues. The CDR3 here is CASTPIADSNEQFF. The CDR3 DNA reads TGTGCCAGCACCCCAATCGCTGATAGCAATGAGCAGTTCTTC.

The V gene is TRBV5-1, the J gene TRBJ1-3; 7 bases are a match to TRBD1. The ends lost 4 bases at V and 0 bases at J; junction bases unmatched: 4. The CDR3 has 15 amino acids. Germline CDR1 reads SGHRS; CDR2 reads YFSETQ. The chain's CDR3 is CASSVTGFSGNTIYF. The CDR3 region has the DNA TGCGCCAGCAGCGTGACAGGGTTCTCTGGAAACACCATATATTTT.

The rearrangement uses TRBV19 and TRBJ1-1, with a possible D match to TRBD1 (5 bases). V lost 2 bases to trimming and J lost 2 bases, with 12 bases between them. This CDR3 spans 15 amino acids. Germline CDR1 LNHDA, CDR2 SQIVND (reference sequence). CDR3 residues: CASSIKGPRNTEAFF. DNA of the CDR3: TGTGCCAGTAGTATAAAGGGGCCGAGAAACACTGAAGCTTTCTTT.

The V gene is TRBV29-1, the J gene TRBJ2-1; 7 bases fit TRBD1. In germline, CDR1 is SQVTM, CDR2 ANQGSEA. The CDR3 is 17 amino acids. V shed 0 bases, J shed 8 bases, and the junction held 16 bases outside the gene matches. The CDR3 is CSVEDQEATGPLDEQFF. The DNA of the CDR3 is TGCAGCGTTGAAGATCAGGAAGCGACAGGGCCCCTGGATGAGCAGTTCTTC.

The chain is built from TRBV6-5 and TRBJ1-2; no reliable D call. The germline V and J ends were trimmed by 0 bases and 4 bases, with 9 bases remaining between them. The length of the CDR3 is 14 residues. Germline CDR1 is MNHEY and CDR2 is SVGAGI. The CDR3 region has the DNA TGTGCCAGCAGTTACTCGACTGGAACCTATGGCTACACCTTC. It yields the protein CASSYSTGTYGYTF.

The V call is TRBV5-1, the J call TRBJ2-1, with D possibly being TRBD1 (6 bases). The germline V and J ends were trimmed by 4 bases and 6 bases, with 11 bases remaining between them. Germline-derived CDR1 and CDR2 are SGHRS and YFSETQ. The CDR3 length is 13 residues. This CDR3 reads CASSLNRANEQFF. The CDR3 DNA reads TGCGCCAGCAGCCTAAACAGGGCCAATGAGCAGTTCTTC. The variable domain in full, with the rest retrieved from reference TRBV5-1 and TRBJ2-1, is KAGVTQTPRYLIKTRGQQVTLSCSPISGHRSVSWYQQTPGQGLQFLFEYFSETQRNKGNFPGRFSGRQFSNSRSEMNVSTLELGDSALYLCASSLNRANEQFFGPGTRLTVL.

The chain employs TRBV6-6 and TRBJ1-1, with a weak D call TRBD1 (5 bases). CDR3 length equals 14 residues. V was clipped by 0 bases and J by 7 bases, with 12 bases between them. The germline V gene encodes CDR1 MNHNY and CDR2 SVGAGI (reference sequence). CDR3 region: CASSYSGGSIEAFF. CDR3 DNA sequence: TGTGCCAGCAGTTACTCGGGGGGTTCCATTGAAGCTTTCTTT.

The rearrangement links TRBV27 to TRBJ2-1, with TRBD2 as a possible D gene (6 bases). The CDR3 loop spans 16 amino acids. The ends were cut back, 6 bases at V and 4 bases at J, with 19 bases in the middle. CDR1 is MNHEY and CDR2 is SMNVEV in the germline V gene (reference sequence). For the CDR3, the DNA is TGTGCCAGCAGGGCGTTGGGGAGGACTAAATACAATGAGCAGTTCTTC. Translating it yields CASRALGRTKYNEQFF.

About this clone itself: A read error may produce the germline difference seen at one junction end. The chain has TRBV5-4 and TRBJ2-3; a weak D match, TRBD1 (6 bases). This CDR3 region has 14 residues. Per germline, CDR1 SGHNT and CDR2 YYREEE (reference sequence). As DNA, the CDR3 is TGTGCCAGCCGCTTAAAGGGGGTACGCGATACGCAGTATTTT. It codes for CASRLKGVRDTQYF.

This chain links TRBV7-3 with TRBJ2-1; 9 bases fit TRBD2. CDR1 is SGHTA and CDR2 is FQGTGA in the germline V gene. Losses at the gene ends were 5 bases for V and 7 bases for J; bases not matched to a gene: 9. This CDR3 has 15 residues. CDR3 loop: CASSTLAGPQNEQFF. The CDR3 DNA follows: TGTGCCAGCAGCACTCTAGCGGGGCCTCAAAATGAGCAGTTCTTC. Filled out from reference TRBV7-3 and TRBJ2-1, the complete variable domain reads GAGVSQTPSNKVTEKGKYVELRCDPISGHTALYWYRQSLGQGPEFLIYFQGTGAADDSGLPNDRFFAVRPEGSVSTLKIQRTERGDSAVYLCASSTLAGPQNEQFFGPGTRLTVL.